Listed below are T cell receptor beta chains from one sample, sequenced in a study of response to subunit inactivated influenza vaccine. One entry per CDR3 protein, called by TCRdb with MiXCR from the RT-PCR reads. Of about 800,000 distinct CDR3 sequences in the sample, around 20% were seen once. The source was PBMCs from blood, collected 5 days after vaccination. Receptors were obtained from a man aged 45-65 years who received an inactivated influenza vaccine. Each CDR3 is given with its conserved first and last residue. The order of the fields is clone size, V gene, D gene, J gene, CDR3 protein, CDR3 DNA. The D gene is left open where the match is weak. Clone size is stated in some rows and not others, as once, few, many or a class when expanded.

few,TRBV25-1,-,TRBJ2-1,CASSDMGQGSYNEQFF,TGTGCCAGCAGTGACATGGGGCAGGGCTCCTACAATGAGCAGTTCTTC
few,TRBV4-3,-,TRBJ2-5,CASSQATRETQYF,TGCGCCAGCAGCCAAGCGACGCGAGAGACCCAGTACTTC
many,TRBV10-3,-,TRBJ2-2,CAISETANTGELFF,TGTGCCATCAGTGAGACAGCGAACACCGGGGAGCTGTTTTTT
few,TRBV12-3/TRBV12-4,-,TRBJ1-2,CASSLLGQGPVTF,TGTGCCAGCAGTTTACTAGGGCAGGGCCCAGTCACCTTC
-,TRBV5-6,-,TRBJ1-2,CASSLEVRLNYGYTF,TGTGCCAGCAGCTTGGAGGTCAGGCTGAACTATGGCTACACCTTC
-,TRBV7-2,-,TRBJ2-5,CASSSTPGLGTQYF,TGTGCCAGCAGCTCTACGCCGGGACTGGGGACCCAGTACTTC
few,TRBV20-1,-,TRBJ1-2,CSAPGKASYGYTF,TGCAGTGCTCCAGGGAAAGCGAGCTATGGCTACACCTTC
many,TRBV7-9,TRBD1,TRBJ1-2,CASSLGTGNGYTF,TGTGCCAGCAGCCTCGGGACAGGGAATGGCTACACCTTC
few,TRBV6-2/TRBV6-3,-,TRBJ2-7,CASSPRRHSYEQYF,TGTGCCAGCAGTCCGCGCAGGCACTCCTACGAGCAGTACTTC
-,TRBV6-5,TRBD2,TRBJ2-3,CASSSGQRLIAGGGTQYF,TGTGCCAGCAGTTCCGGGCAGAGGTTGATAGCGGGAGGGGGTACGCAGTATTTT
-,TRBV11-2,TRBD2,TRBJ2-1,CASLSGRPPYNEQFF,TGTGCCAGCCTATCCGGGAGGCCACCCTACAATGAGCAGTTCTTC
-,TRBV3-1,-,TRBJ2-5,CASSQVGLGKEETQYF,TGTGCCAGCAGCCAAGTAGGACTCGGGAAAGAAGAGACCCAGTACTTC
-,TRBV20-1,TRBD1,TRBJ1-1,CSARETRTGVFEAFF,TGCAGTGCTAGAGAGACACGGACAGGGGTATTTGAAGCTTTCTTT
few,TRBV20-1,-,TRBJ2-1,CSARDSPGDEQFF,TGCAGTGCTAGAGATTCCCCAGGGGATGAGCAGTTCTTC
many,TRBV12-3/TRBV12-4,TRBD2,TRBJ2-2,CASSRSGGAHTGELFF,TGTGCCAGCAGTCGTAGCGGGGGGGCCCACACCGGGGAGCTGTTTTTT
-,TRBV6-2/TRBV6-3,-,TRBJ1-5,CASSYLGGRDSNQPQHF,TGTGCCAGCAGTTATCTTGGGGGCAGGGATAGCAATCAGCCCCAGCATTTT
-,TRBV7-9,-,TRBJ2-2,CASSLGNLRKIPGELFF,TGTGCCAGCAGCTTAGGCAACCTCCGTAAAATTCCCGGGGAGCTGTTTTTT
many,TRBV6-5,-,TRBJ2-7,CASRPGARYEQYF,TGTGCCAGCCGCCCCGGGGCCCGGTACGAGCAGTACTTC
-,TRBV6-2/TRBV6-3,-,TRBJ2-6,CASIPIRAIKSGANVLTF,TGTGCCAGCATTCCGATTAGGGCAATCAAATCTGGGGCCAACGTCCTGACTTTC
-,TRBV29-1,TRBD2,TRBJ2-3,CSVQGSSGSTDTQYF,TGCAGCGTGCAAGGGTCTAGCGGGAGCACAGATACGCAGTATTTT
few,TRBV20-1,-,TRBJ1-5,CSARLAIGGGNQPQHF,TGCAGTGCTAGACTCGCAATAGGGGGTGGCAATCAGCCCCAGCATTTT
few,TRBV5-1,-,TRBJ2-1,CASSLATASYNEQFF,TGCGCCAGCAGCTTGGCGACTGCTTCCTACAATGAGCAGTTCTTC
-,TRBV20-1,TRBD1,TRBJ1-5,CSAAWTGSNQPQHF,TGCAGTGCCGCGTGGACAGGGAGCAATCAGCCCCAGCATTTT
-,TRBV20-1,-,TRBJ1-5,CSAHAGALQEPQHF,TGCAGTGCTCACGCAGGGGCCTTACAGGAGCCCCAGCATTTT
-,TRBV28,TRBD1,TRBJ1-5,CASSSQPTGRQPQHF,TGTGCCAGCAGTTCACAACCGACAGGGCGTCAGCCCCAGCATTTT
few,TRBV7-8,TRBD2,TRBJ2-3,CASSPWASGEGDTQYF,TGTGCCAGCAGCCCCTGGGCTAGCGGGGAGGGGGATACGCAGTATTTT
-,TRBV24-1,-,TRBJ1-1,CATSDPSRGGTEAFF,TGTGCCACCAGTGACCCCTCTAGGGGAGGAACTGAAGCTTTCTTT
many,TRBV11-2,-,TRBJ2-7,CASSVAGNPYEQYF,TGTGCCAGCAGCGTCGCAGGTAACCCCTACGAGCAGTACTTC
few,TRBV12-3/TRBV12-4,-,TRBJ1-3,CASSGRARSGNTIYF,TGTGCCAGCAGTGGCAGGGCTCGCTCTGGAAACACCATATATTTT
-,TRBV2,-,TRBJ2-2,CASSEQGLNTGELFF,TGTGCCAGCAGTGAACAGGGGCTAAACACCGGGGAGCTGTTTTTT
-,TRBV4-2,-,TRBJ2-7,CASSQRSGVVYEQYF,TGTGCCAGCAGCCAACGGTCAGGGGTCGTCTACGAGCAGTACTTC
few,TRBV12-3/TRBV12-4,TRBD1,TRBJ2-5,CASSYGQGAIQETQYF,TGTGCCAGCAGTTATGGACAGGGTGCTATCCAAGAGACCCAGTACTTC
few,TRBV6-2/TRBV6-3,-,TRBJ1-2,CASSYSTRTTYGYTF,TGTGCCAGCAGTTACTCAACCCGGACAACCTATGGCTACACCTTC
few,TRBV7-9,TRBD1,TRBJ2-5,CASSRLGQGKTQYF,TGTGCCAGCAGCAGACTAGGACAGGGGAAGACCCAGTACTTC
-,TRBV5-1,TRBD2,TRBJ2-3,CASSPPGLAGGSDTQYF,TGCGCCAGCAGCCCCCCTGGGCTAGCGGGAGGGTCAGATACGCAGTATTTT
-,TRBV4-3,-,TRBJ1-1,CASSPRGAMDTEAFF,TGCGCCAGCAGCCCCCGGGGGGCGATGGACACTGAAGCTTTCTTT
many,TRBV7-8,-,TRBJ2-7,CASSSLRGTYEQYF,TGTGCCAGCAGCTCCTTAAGGGGAACCTACGAGCAGTACTTC